This T cell receptor (beta chain) is from a study of T cells in Graves' hyperthyroidism and ophthalmopathy (dated by TCRdb to about 2019). For context, the study as a whole: Peripheral blood samples were taken at initial diagnosis, before any treatment was given. The approximately 100 discovery patients were randomly divided into training and test sets at a 7:3 ratio. TCR V-J signatures able to tell the groups apart were searched for in a discovery cohort of 100 or so patients, of whom about 40 had Graves' ophthalmopathy and under 65 had stable Graves' hyperthyroidism. After sampling, hyperthyroidism patients received methimazole starting at 30 mg daily, and ophthalmopathy patients received high-dose intravenous methylprednisolone. In about 6 Graves' hyperthyroidism patients, the study also compared T-cell repertoires from thyroid tissue with T-cell repertoires from blood. Prospective prediction of ophthalmopathy was tested in an independent validation cohort consisting of fewer than 20 hyperthyroidism patients and more than 15 patients who later progressed to ophthalmopathy. The paper reports TCR Vbeta CDR3 sequencing of approximately 140 peripheral blood samples: 43 ophthalmopathy, roughly 74 hyperthyroidism and around 17 progressor patients. What the research found in general, with its limitations: During validation, the model predicted progression to ophthalmopathy a median of approximately 6 months ahead of onset, with almost 71% sensitivity and 72.22% specificity. No statistical method was used to fix the sample size in advance, and group allocation was not hidden from the investigators. A model built on a 13 V-J signature distinguished ophthalmopathy from stable hyperthyroidism, reaching 85% to 90% sensitivity and 81.08% specificity in cross-validation and 80%/75% in testing. Blood samples also contained most of the expanded thyroid clonotypes (frequency above 0.001), which suggests that blood repertoires may reflect thyroid immune responses.

Germline trimming: 5 bases from V, 7 bases from J; junction bases outside gene matches: 10. The CDR3 runs 14 amino acids, cysteine and phenylalanine included. The read is trimmed to its CDR3 DNA, 42 bases read in frame from base 1. The germline V gene (reference sequence) specifies LNHDA as CDR1 and SQIVND as CDR2. The TCR beta CDR3 regions were amplified from RNA transcripts. A first-round RT-PCR of the TCR CDR3 used the HTBI primer set with the Qiagen OneStep RT-PCR kit. Libraries were constructed in a second round of multiplex PCR, after which size selection and purification were performed. Paired-end sequencing of the libraries was performed with 100 bp reads on an Illumina HiSeq2000. The authors' pipeline ran thus. SOAPnuke was used to process the raw data, with reads discarded if the reads contained adapters or uncalled bases, had a mean Phred below 15, or lacked an exact constant-primer or identifier match. COPE v1.2.5 was used to merge high-quality paired reads, and clonotypes were defined as unique nucleotide sequences. Clonotypes were aligned to IMGT TRBV, TRBD and TRBJ reference segments using MiTCR v1.1. The analysis was restricted to V-J combinations with a frequency above 0.0001, which together covered 99% to 99.2% of the repertoires. The TCS score was defined as the ratio of F50 (clonal expansion) to E x V (chaos), calculated using BLOSUM62-based TCRdist between CDR3 peptides within each V-J. Welch's t-statistics and random forest reduced fewer than 550 V-J features to 10 to 15, which were used in a naive Bayes classifier (R e1071). TCRdb redid the processing of the public reads, applying fastp at Q25 and MiXCR, and retained in-frame beta chains. Under each unique CDR3 protein, matching rows form one entry showing the most common genes and DNA. These V and J calls originate from TCRdb's pipeline instead of the authors' own analysis. The sample table lists fewer than 250,000 distinct CDR3 sequences, more than 15% of them with a count of one. The ten largest clones add up to roughly 50% of the sample.

This clonotype has a handful of counts. Its cognate antigen has yet to be identified. Base qualities are not at hand, and no much larger clone is one base apart. A patient counted as having stable Graves' hyperthyroidism if no progression to ophthalmopathy occurred over 18 months of follow-up. Hyperthyroidism patients were newly diagnosed, had a disease duration of under 2 months, and were aged 18 to 65 years. Patients with uncontrolled infections, other autoimmune diseases, pregnancy or lactation were excluded. Diagnoses relied on clinical symptoms, serum thyroxine and TRAb, thyroid ultrasound and orbital computed tomography. PBMCs were separated from 10 ml of fresh peripheral blood using Ficoll-Paque density gradient centrifugation. Trizol reagent was used to extract total RNA, and RNA quality was then checked on an Agilent 2100 Bioanalyzer.

The sequence was collected from a middle-aged man with Graves' hyperthyroidism. The V gene is TRBV19 and the J gene is TRBJ1-1; 7 central nucleotides agree with TRBD1. Sequencing used blood. The DNA reads as follows: TGTGCCAGTAGTGAGATCCGACAGGGCATTGAAGCTTTCTTT. Its protein is CASSEIRQGIEAFF.